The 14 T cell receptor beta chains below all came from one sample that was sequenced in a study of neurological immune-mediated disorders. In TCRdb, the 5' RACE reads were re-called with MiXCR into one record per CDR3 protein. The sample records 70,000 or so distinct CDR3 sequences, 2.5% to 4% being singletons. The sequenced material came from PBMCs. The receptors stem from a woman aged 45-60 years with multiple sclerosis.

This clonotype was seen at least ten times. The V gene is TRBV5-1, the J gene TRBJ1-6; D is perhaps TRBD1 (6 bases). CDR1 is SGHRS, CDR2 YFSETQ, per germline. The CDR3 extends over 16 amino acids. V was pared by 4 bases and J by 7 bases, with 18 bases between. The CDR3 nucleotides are TGCGCCAGCAGCCCGGGTTTGGGGCAGGGGAATTCACCCCTCCACTTT. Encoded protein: CASSPGLGQGNSPLHF.

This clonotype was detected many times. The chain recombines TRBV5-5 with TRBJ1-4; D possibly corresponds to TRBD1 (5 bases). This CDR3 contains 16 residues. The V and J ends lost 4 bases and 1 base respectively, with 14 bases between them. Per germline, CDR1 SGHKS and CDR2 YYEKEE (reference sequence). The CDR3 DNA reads TGTGCCAGCAGCCCAAATGGACACCTAACTAATGAAAAACTGTTTTTT. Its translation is CASSPNGHLTNEKLFF. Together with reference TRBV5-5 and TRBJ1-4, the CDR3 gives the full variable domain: DAGVTQSPTHLIKTRGQQVTLRCSPISGHKSVSWYQQVLGQGPQFIFQYYEKEERGRGNFPDRFSARQFPNYSSELNVNALLLGDSALYLCASSPNGHLTNEKLFFGSGTQLSVL.

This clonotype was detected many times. In DNA, the CDR3 is TGTGCCAGCAGTTCCGGGTTCAATCAGCCCCAGCATTTT. Translating it yields CASSSGFNQPQHF. The V and J genes are TRBV6-2 or TRBV6-3 and TRBJ1-5; D not resolved. V gave up 4 bases and J gave up 3 bases, with 7 bases separating them. The CDR3 spans 13 residues. Per germline, CDR1 MNHEY and CDR2 SVGEGT.

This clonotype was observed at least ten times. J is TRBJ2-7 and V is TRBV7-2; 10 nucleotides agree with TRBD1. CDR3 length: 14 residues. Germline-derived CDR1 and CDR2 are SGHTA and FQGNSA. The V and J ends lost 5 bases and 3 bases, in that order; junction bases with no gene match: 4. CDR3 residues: CASSGQGGRYEQYF. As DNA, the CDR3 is TGTGCCAGCAGCGGACAGGGGGGACGCTACGAGCAGTACTTC.

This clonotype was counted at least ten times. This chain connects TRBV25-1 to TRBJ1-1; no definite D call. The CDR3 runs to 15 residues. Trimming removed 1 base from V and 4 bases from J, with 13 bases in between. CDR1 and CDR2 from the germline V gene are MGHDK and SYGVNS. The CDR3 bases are TGTGCCAGCAGTGAATTTTGGACCGGTAGCACTGAAGCTTTCTTT. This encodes CASSEFWTGSTEAFF.

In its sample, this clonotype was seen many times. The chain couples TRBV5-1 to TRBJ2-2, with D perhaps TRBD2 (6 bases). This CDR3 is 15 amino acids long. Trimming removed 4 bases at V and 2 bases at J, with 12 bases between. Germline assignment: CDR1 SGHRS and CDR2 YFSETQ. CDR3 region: CASSPSSANTGELFF. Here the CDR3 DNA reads TGCGCCAGCAGCCCTTCTAGCGCAAACACCGGGGAGCTGTTTTTT.

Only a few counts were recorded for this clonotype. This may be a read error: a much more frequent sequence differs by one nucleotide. The CDR3 loop reads CSDRKGNEKLFF. CDR3 nucleotides: TGCAGCGACCGCAAAGGGAATGAAAAACTGTTTTTT. The chain has TRBV29-1 and TRBJ1-4, with D unclear. The CDR3 extends over 12 amino acids. Between the trimmed V and J ends, which lost 7 bases and 5 bases, there was a span of 11 bases. In germline, CDR1 is SQVTM, CDR2 ANQGSEA.

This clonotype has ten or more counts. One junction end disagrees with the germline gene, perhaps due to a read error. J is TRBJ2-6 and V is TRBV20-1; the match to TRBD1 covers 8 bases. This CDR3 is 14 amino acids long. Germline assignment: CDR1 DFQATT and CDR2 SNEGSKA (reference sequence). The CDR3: CSARDRGGANVLTF. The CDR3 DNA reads TGCAGTGCAAGAGACAGGGGTGGGGCCAACGTCCTGACTTTC.

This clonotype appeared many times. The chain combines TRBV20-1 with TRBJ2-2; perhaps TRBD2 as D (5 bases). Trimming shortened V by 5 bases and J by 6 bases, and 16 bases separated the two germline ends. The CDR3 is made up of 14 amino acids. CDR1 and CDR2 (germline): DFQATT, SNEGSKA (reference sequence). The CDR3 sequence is CSARIRVGAGELFF. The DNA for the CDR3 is TGCAGTGCTCGAATTCGAGTCGGGGCCGGGGAGCTGTTTTTT.

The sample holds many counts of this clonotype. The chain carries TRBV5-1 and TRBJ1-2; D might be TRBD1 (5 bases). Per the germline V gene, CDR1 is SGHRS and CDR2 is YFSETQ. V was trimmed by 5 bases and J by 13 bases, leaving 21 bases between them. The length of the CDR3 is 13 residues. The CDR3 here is CASSDVGATRRTF. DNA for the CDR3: TGCGCCAGCAGTGATGTTGGGGCGACACGTCGCACCTTC.

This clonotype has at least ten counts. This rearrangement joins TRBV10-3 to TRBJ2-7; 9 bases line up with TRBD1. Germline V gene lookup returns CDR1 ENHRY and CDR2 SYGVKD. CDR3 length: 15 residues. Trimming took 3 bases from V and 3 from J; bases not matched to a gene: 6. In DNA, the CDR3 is TGTGCCATCAGTGACCGACAGGGGGGACACTACGAGCAGTACTTC. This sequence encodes CAISDRQGGHYEQYF.

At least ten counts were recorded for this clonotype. The CDR3 sequence is CASSPGRTGTYEQYV. The DNA of the CDR3 is TGTGCCAGCAGTCCTGGTAGGACAGGGACCTACGAGCAGTACGTC. V is TRBV6-6 and J is TRBJ2-7; TRBD1 matches 8 bases. The V gene end was trimmed by 5 bases and the J gene end by 2 bases; junction bases not matched to a gene: 8. Per the germline V gene, CDR1 is MNHNY and CDR2 is SVGAGI (reference sequence). The CDR3 is made up of 15 amino acids.

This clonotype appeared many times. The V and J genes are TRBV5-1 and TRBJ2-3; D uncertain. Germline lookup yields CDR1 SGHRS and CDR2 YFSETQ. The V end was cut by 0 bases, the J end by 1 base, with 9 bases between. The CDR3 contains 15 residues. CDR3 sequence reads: CASSLDGLRTDTQYF. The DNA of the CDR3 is TGCGCCAGCAGCTTGGATGGGTTACGCACAGATACGCAGTATTTT.

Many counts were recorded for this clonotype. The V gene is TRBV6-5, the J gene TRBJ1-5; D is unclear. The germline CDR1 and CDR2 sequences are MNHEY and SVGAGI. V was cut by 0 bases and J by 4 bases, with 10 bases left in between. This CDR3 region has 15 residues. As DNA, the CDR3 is TGTGCCAGCAGTTACTCTGGCGGTAGAAATCAGCCCCAGCATTTT. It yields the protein CASSYSGGRNQPQHF.